Sequencing of this TCR beta chain was carried out in a study of monozygotic twins with cystic fibrosis. In this sample, this clone turned up once. The antigen is not known. Trimming cost V 4 bases and J 4 bases, with 16 bases left between them. The CDR3 loop spans 15 amino acids. Germline V gene data show CDR1 as SGHTA and CDR2 as FQGNSA. The method was immunoSEQ multiplex PCR; TCRdb's version includes in-frame clones alone and lacks a portion of them. This table has some 14,000 clones, 85% to 95% appearing once. The study, taken as a whole, reports: Clonality was generally low (median roughly 0.0095), higher in the most severe patients. Shared CDR3 numbers were not associated with age, concordance or severity. J usage was most co-twin-similar in 8 of 16 pairs, V in 13. Unrelated CF individuals shared fewer identical clonotypes than monozygotic CF twins.

Source material: blood. The chain couples TRBV7-2 to TRBJ1-1, with a weak D call TRBD1 (5 bases). The receptor's source is a girl aged 2 to 10 with cystic fibrosis. The CDR3 spells CASSSAGAGTTEAFF. The CDR3 nucleotides are TGTGCCAGCAGCTCGGCCGGGGCAGGGACCACTGAAGCTTTCTTT.